The sequence of this T cell receptor (beta chain) was determined in a study of cytomegalovirus exposure and HLA in healthy donors. This PCR relied on a set of 60 Vbeta primers and 13 Jbeta primers. Generated by immunoSEQ multiplex PCR, the TCRdb table keeps only in-frame clones and is missing some. The sample has about 180,000 clones; about 80% are singletons. Germline V gene sequence: CDR1 SGHRS, CDR2 YFSETQ. The CDR3 is made up of 15 amino acids. After removal of 3 bases from V and 0 bases from J, the junction contained 6 bases not matched to a gene. This clonotype was sampled from a man aged 18 to 30 in good health and CMV-seronegative. The sequencing sample was made of PBMCs. This chain joins TRBV5-1 and TRBJ2-7, with 7 bases lining up with TRBD2. CDR3 region: CASSSLAGPSYEQYF. Here the CDR3 DNA reads TGCGCCAGCAGCTCCTTAGCGGGTCCCTCCTACGAGCAGTACTTC. Together with reference TRBV5-1 and TRBJ2-7, the CDR3 gives the full variable domain: KAGVTQTPRYLIKTRGQQVTLSCSPISGHRSVSWYQQTPGQGLQFLFEYFSETQRNKGNFPGRFSGRQFSNSRSEMNVSTLELGDSALYLCASSSLAGPSYEQYFGPGTRLTVT.